The 18 T cell receptor beta chains below were found in one sample sequenced in a study of T cells in Graves' hyperthyroidism and ophthalmopathy. The CDR3 regions of TCR beta were amplified from RNA transcripts. TCR CDR3 regions were first amplified by RT-PCR with HTBI primers. TCRdb called the multiplex PCR reads again in MiXCR, with one record for every CDR3 protein. The sample holds roughly 570,000 distinct CDR3 sequences, just over 45% seen once. Sample: peripheral blood or thyroid tissue (not recorded which). These receptors were obtained from a woman between 18 and 29 years old with Graves' hyperthyroidism.

A word on this clonotype: One end of the junction is discordant with germline, which a read error may explain. This chain joins TRBV2 and TRBJ2-2, with TRBD1 matching 7 bases. This CDR3 region has 16 residues. In germline, CDR1 is SNHLY, CDR2 FYNNEI. CDR3: CASRGLGQPKTGELFF. CDR3 sequence (DNA): TGTGCCAGCCGGGGTTTGGGACAGCCGAAGACCGGGGAGCTGTTTTTT.

This rearrangement joins TRBV9 to TRBJ2-7, with 7 bases fitting TRBD1. The end of the DNA aligns better with TRBJ2-1, so the J call may be wrong. The CDR3 runs 14 residues. Germline V gene sequence: CDR1 SGDLS, CDR2 YYNGEE. The CDR3 here is CASSVFGTANEQFF. DNA of the CDR3: TGTGCCAGCAGCGTATTCGGGACAGCAAATGAGCAGTTCTTC.

The chain combines TRBV7-6 with TRBJ1-2, with D unclear. Germline CDR1 SGHVS, CDR2 FNYEAQ. The CDR3 contains 14 residues. The V end lost 6 bases, the J end lost 0 bases, and 11 bases lay between the germline ends. The CDR3 DNA sequence: TGTGCCAGCAGTCGGACGCAGGCTAACTATGGCTACACCTTC. Translation: CASSRTQANYGYTF. Drawing the rest from reference TRBV7-6 and TRBJ1-2, the complete variable domain is GAGVSQSPRYKVTKRGQDVALRCDPISGHVSLYWYRQALGQGPEFLTYFNYEAQQDKSGLPNDRFSAERPEGSISTLTIQRTEQRDSAMYRCASSRTQANYGYTFGSGTRLTVV.

This clonotype occurred many times. This CDR3 is CSARGTVSGNTIYF. CDR3 DNA: TGCAGTGCTAGAGGGACAGTCTCTGGAAACACCATATATTTT. V gene TRBV20-1 combines with J gene TRBJ1-3; D is possibly TRBD1 (6 bases). Germline V gives CDR1 DFQATT, CDR2 SNEGSKA (reference sequence). CDR3 size: 14 residues. V was clipped by 1 base and J by 0 bases, with 7 bases between them.

This chain joins TRBV20-1 and TRBJ2-7; TRBD2 matches 12 bases. CDR1 and CDR2 from the germline V gene are DFQATT and SNEGSKA (reference sequence). CDR3 length: 15 residues. V lost 5 bases and J lost 2; bases outside the gene matches: 7. The CDR3 sequence: CSAPTSGSEAYEQYF. For the CDR3, the DNA is TGCAGTGCTCCGACTAGCGGGAGTGAGGCCTACGAGCAGTACTTC.

The CDR3 DNA reads as TGTGCCAGCAGCTTAGAAGGGACAGGGGGCCGGAATGAGCAGTTCTTC. Protein product: CASSLEGTGGRNEQFF. The chain has TRBV7-9 and TRBJ2-7; 12 bases align to TRBD1. The end of the DNA fits TRBJ2-1 better, so the J call may be wrong. The CDR3 spans 16 residues. Germline values: CDR1 SEHNR, CDR2 FQNEAQ (reference sequence).

This clonotype was counted at least ten times. V and J are TRBV27 and TRBJ2-7, with 12 bases fitting TRBD2. The CDR3 is made up of 14 amino acids. The germline V gene has CDR1 MNHEY and CDR2 SMNVEV (reference sequence). J gave up 4 bases and V 5 bases, and 3 bases lay outside the gene matches. CDR3 nucleotides: TGTGCCAGCAGTCTAGCGGGAGGGATTTACGAGCAGTACTTC. Encoded protein: CASSLAGGIYEQYF.

The V call is TRBV6-2 or TRBV6-3, the J call TRBJ2-7; D may be TRBD1 or TRBD2 (5 bases each). V lost 6 bases, J lost 0 bases, and 15 bases lay in between. The CDR3 has 15 amino acids. Germline assignment: CDR1 MNHEY and CDR2 SVGEGT. This CDR3 reads CASSLPGTHSYEQYF. For the CDR3, the DNA is TGTGCCAGCAGCCTACCCGGGACGCACTCCTACGAGCAGTACTTC.

About this clonotype itself: Given the absence of the conserved phenylalanine or tryptophan at the CDR3 end, a read error is likely. Because the CDR3's place on the DNA is in doubt, the DNA is left out and the CDR3 is given as listed by TCRdb. V and J are TRBV7-3 and TRBJ1-6; TRBD1 is taken as the D call from the table, unchecked against the DNA. In germline, CDR1 is SGHTA, CDR2 FQGTGA. The CDR3 is made up of 9 amino acids, end residues included. CDR3 in amino acids: CASSEWGRG.

Worth noting for this clonotype: This could be a read error, since a much larger clone is one nucleotide away. The chain recombines TRBV4-1 with TRBJ2-5; the D is unclear. CDR3 length equals 15 residues. The germline gives CDR1 MGHRA, CDR2 YSYEKL. The chain's CDR3 is CASSQVEETQGTQYF. CDR3 DNA sequence: TGCGCCAGCAGCCAAGTAGAAGAGACACAAGGGACCCAGTACTTC.

A remark on this clonotype: A much larger clone differs by one base, so this may be a read error. The V call is TRBV20-1, the J call TRBJ2-2; perhaps TRBD1 as D (6 bases). Between the trimmed V and J ends, which lost 3 bases and 4 bases, there was a span of 12 bases. The CDR3 has 14 amino acids. Per the germline V gene, CDR1 is DFQATT and CDR2 is SNEGSKA (reference sequence). CDR3 residues: CSASGTPITGELFF. In DNA form, the CDR3 reads TGCAGTGCTAGCGGGACACCCATCACCGGGGAGCTGTTTTTT.

V and J are TRBV12-5 and TRBJ2-5; possibly TRBD2 for D (5 bases). Trimming shortened V by 0 bases and J by 5 bases, and 16 bases separated the two germline ends. Germline V gene data show CDR1 as LGHNT and CDR2 as FRNRAP. The CDR3 totals 16 residues. In nucleotides, the CDR3 is TGTGCTAGTGGTTTGGTATTAACTAGATTAGGGGAGACCCAGTACTTC. The encoded protein is CASGLVLTRLGETQYF.

Concerning this clonotype itself: One end of the junction varies from germline; a read error may be responsible. The rearrangement joins TRBV11-1 to TRBJ2-7; TRBD1 aligns across 8 bases. The CDR3 is 18 residues long. CDR1 is SGHAT, CDR2 FQDESV, per germline (reference sequence). This CDR3 reads CASSLARGFRTGTYEQYF. The CDR3 bases are TGCGCCAGCAGCTTGGCCCGGGGCTTCCGGACAGGGACCTACGAGCAGTACTTC.

As regards this clonotype: A much larger clone lies a single base off, so this may be a read error. The gene calls are TRBV25-1 and TRBJ2-5; 7 bases fit TRBD2. The CDR3 is 13 amino acids. J was trimmed by 5 bases and V by 6 bases; bases with no gene match: 6. CDR1 is MGHDK, CDR2 SYGVNS, per germline. CDR3 sequence: CASSRDYGETQYF. The CDR3, as DNA: TGTGCCAGCAGCCGGGACTACGGGGAGACCCAGTACTTC.

CDR3 in amino acids: CASSHGGTLSYNEQFF. In nucleotides, the CDR3 is TGTGCCAGCAGCCACGGGGGGACCCTCTCCTACAATGAGCAGTTCTTC. The chain carries TRBV6-5 and TRBJ2-1, with 7 bases lining up with TRBD2. The CDR3 extends over 16 amino acids. Germline assignment: CDR1 MNHEY and CDR2 SVGAGI. The ends lost 6 bases at V and 0 bases at J; junction bases unmatched: 8.

This clonotype has more than one count but fewer than ten. The V and J genes are TRBV20-1 and TRBJ2-3; TRBD2 agrees at 7 bases. The CDR3 has 14 residues. Trimming removed 3 bases from V and 1 base from J; junction bases left unmatched: 4. Germline values: CDR1 DFQATT, CDR2 SNEGSKA (reference sequence). The CDR3 sequence is CSASGRRGTDTQYF. CDR3 DNA: TGCAGTGCTAGCGGGAGGAGGGGCACAGATACGCAGTATTTT.

DNA for the CDR3: TGTGCCAGCAGTTCCAGATCCAGTTCACCCCTCCACTTT. This gives the protein CASSSRSSSPLHF. J is TRBJ1-6 and V is TRBV12-3 or TRBV12-4; D call uncertain. This CDR3 comprises 13 residues. V dropped 4 bases and J dropped 9 bases, with 10 bases sitting between them.

Ten or more counts support this clonotype. The J gene is TRBJ2-7, the V gene TRBV7-8, with TRBD2 identical over 11 bases. Trimming at V came to 6 bases and at J to 0 bases, leaving 4 bases not matched to a gene. This CDR3 contains 15 residues. Looked up from germline, CDR1 is SGHVS and CDR2 is FQNEAQ. Here the CDR3 DNA reads TGTGCCAGCAGAAAACTAGCGGGGGTCTCCTACGAGCAGTACTTC. Translation: CASRKLAGVSYEQYF.